A single sample is the source of the 20 T cell receptor beta chains below, sequenced in a study of T cells after yellow fever vaccination. TCRdb analysed the 5' RACE reads with MiXCR anew, one entry per CDR3 protein. The sample has almost 600,000 distinct CDR3 sequences, roughly 13% seen once. Specimen: PBMCs, collected on the day of the yellow fever booster vaccination. The receptor source for this set is a man aged 30 to 39 who received the YFV17D yellow fever vaccine.

V gene TRBV24-1 combines with J gene TRBJ2-5; possibly TRBD1 for D (6 bases). This CDR3 region has 15 residues. Trimming cost V 2 bases and J 4 bases, with 13 bases left between them. Germline V gene sequence: CDR1 KGHDR, CDR2 SFDVKD. The CDR3 coding sequence is TGTGCCACCAGTGATTCTCAGGGGTCGGGAGAGACCCAGTACTTC. Residues: CATSDSQGSGETQYF.

As regards this clonotype: Mismatch with germline at one junction end may stem from a read error. CDR3 DNA: TGTGCCTCGACGGAGACGGGTACCTGTTGGTTC. Translated: CASTETGTCWF. This chain uses TRBV30 with TRBJ2-1; D remains unclear. This CDR3 is 11 amino acids long. The germline gives CDR1 GTSNPN, CDR2 SVGIG (reference sequence). The complete variable domain, with remaining parts taken from reference TRBV30 and TRBJ2-1, reads SQTIHQWPATLVQPVGSPLSLECTVEGTSNPNLYWYRQAAGRGLQLLFYSVGIGQISSEVPQNLSASRPQDRQFILSSKKLLLSDSGFYLCASTETGTCWFGPGTRLTVL.

This clonotype was seen a few times. V is TRBV29-1 and J is TRBJ1-1, with TRBD1 matching over 7 bases. Germline CDR1 reads SQVTM; CDR2 reads ANQGSEA. J lost 1 base, V lost 6 bases, and 2 bases had no gene match. This CDR3 comprises 12 residues. The CDR3 sequence: CSVGQSNTEAFF. The CDR3, as DNA: TGCAGCGTGGGACAGTCGAACACTGAAGCTTTCTTT.

V usage is TRBV20-1 and J usage is TRBJ2-1; 8 bases line up with TRBD2. This CDR3 contains 13 residues. Germline lookup yields CDR1 DFQATT and CDR2 SNEGSKA (reference sequence). CDR3: CSRGLDWVGEQFF. CDR3 coding DNA: TGCAGCCGGGGACTAGACTGGGTCGGTGAGCAGTTCTTC.

This clonotype was counted between two and nine times. The chain carries TRBV4-3 and TRBJ1-1, with TRBD1 identical over 7 bases. The CDR3 is 13 residues long. J was trimmed by 4 bases and V by 3 bases; bases with no gene match: 2. Germline loops: CDR1 LGHNA, CDR2 YSLEER. The CDR3 loop is CASSQGQRTEAFF. CDR3 coding DNA: TGCGCCAGCAGCCAGGGACAGCGCACTGAAGCTTTCTTT.

The gene calls are TRBV6-5 and TRBJ2-3, with D perhaps TRBD1 or TRBD2 (5 bases each). V lost 0 bases to trimming and J lost 2 bases, with 12 bases between them. Germline V CDR1 and CDR2: MNHEY, SVGAGI. The CDR3 sequence is 16 residues long. This chain's CDR3 is CASSYSERTPTDTQYF. The CDR3 region has the DNA TGTGCCAGCAGTTACTCGGAGCGGACACCCACAGATACGCAGTATTTT.

This sequence joins TRBV4-2 and TRBJ2-2; 8 nucleotides agree with TRBD2. Germline lookup yields CDR1 LGHNA and CDR2 YNFKEQ. Trimming removed 0 bases from V and 6 bases from J; junction bases left unmatched: 3. This CDR3 region has 15 residues. CDR3 residues: CASSQDREGPGELFF. CDR3 DNA: TGTGCCAGCAGCCAAGATCGGGAGGGCCCCGGGGAGCTGTTTTTT.

This sequence joins TRBV21-1 and TRBJ2-1; the D segment call TRBD1 is taken from the table without a DNA check. TRBV21-1 is reported as a pseudogene. The CDR3 totals 19 residues. CDR3 sequence reads: CASSPKLGAKGRDYNEQFF. The CDR3 DNA reads TGTGCCAGCAGCCCCAAATTGGGCGCCAAGGGACGGGACTACAATGAGCAGTTCTTC.

This clonotype was seen more than once but under ten times. This sequence joins TRBV12-5 and TRBJ2-3, with TRBD2 matching 9 bases. The junction had 5 bases not matched to a gene; V was cut back by 6 bases and J by 7 bases. This CDR3 comprises 13 residues. The germline V gene has CDR1 LGHNT and CDR2 FRNRAP. The DNA of the CDR3 is TGTGCTAGTGGAGAAAGCGGGAGGAATACGCAGTATTTT. This codes for CASGESGRNTQYF. The full variable domain, with the rest looked up from reference TRBV12-5 and TRBJ2-3, is DARVTQTPRHKVTEMGQEVTMRCQPILGHNTVFWYRQTMMQGLELLAYFRNRAPLDDSGMPKDRFSAEMPDATLATLKIQPSEPRDSAVYFCASGESGRNTQYFGPGTRLTVL.

This clonotype was detected ten times or more. The chain is built from TRBV29-1 and TRBJ2-4; TRBD1 matches 7 bases. V gave up 7 bases and J gave up 4 bases; unmatched junction bases: 19. CDR1 SQVTM and CDR2 ANQGSEA come from the germline V gene. The CDR3 covers 17 residues. CDR3 residues: CSATQQTGFDLKNIQYF. CDR3 nucleotide sequence: TGCAGCGCTACGCAACAGACAGGGTTTGACTTAAAAAACATTCAGTACTTC.

J is TRBJ2-7 and V is TRBV20-1; the match to TRBD1 covers 10 bases. Germline V CDR1 and CDR2: DFQATT, SNEGSKA (reference sequence). The CDR3 runs to 15 residues. The ends lost 2 bases at V and 0 bases at J; junction bases unmatched: 4. For the CDR3, the DNA is TGCAGTGCTAGAAGGACAGGGGGTAACTCCTACGAGCAGTACTTC. Protein sequence: CSARRTGGNSYEQYF.

The sample holds a few counts of this clonotype. The chain is built from TRBV7-9 and TRBJ2-1, with 11 bases that match TRBD1. The length of the CDR3 is 13 residues. The V gene end was trimmed by 4 bases and the J gene end by 9 bases; junction bases not matched to a gene: 2. The germline V gene has CDR1 SEHNR and CDR2 FQNEAQ (reference sequence). The CDR3 here is CASSWTGGTEQFF. The CDR3 region has the DNA TGTGCCAGCAGCTGGACAGGGGGCACTGAGCAGTTCTTC.

This clonotype was seen repeatedly, ten times or more. The CDR3 region has the DNA TGTGCCAGCCACGGGTCGGGTCCCGATACGCAGTATTTT. Translation gives CASHGSGPDTQYF. This chain uses TRBV28 with TRBJ2-3; D is ambiguous. Germline CDR1 and CDR2: MDHEN and SYDVKM. Trimming pared 8 bases from V and 6 bases from J, leaving 15 bases between. The CDR3 spans 13 residues.

This clonotype was counted a few times. This chain uses TRBV30 with TRBJ2-7; TRBD2 might be the D (5 bases). The V end was cut by 1 base, the J end by 6 bases, with 7 bases between. The CDR3 spans 11 residues. Germline assignment: CDR1 GTSNPN and CDR2 SVGIG (reference sequence). CDR3 sequence (DNA): TGTGCCTGGAGTGGGGCGGGCGAGCAGTACTTC. This gives the protein CAWSGAGEQYF.

This chain uses TRBV20-1 with TRBJ2-1; 7 bases map to TRBD1. CDR1 DFQATT and CDR2 SNEGSKA come from the germline V gene (reference sequence). The V gene end was trimmed by 6 bases and the J gene end by 1 base; junction bases not matched to a gene: 9. This CDR3 spans 15 amino acids. CDR3 sequence (DNA): TGCAGTGCGTCCGAAGGGGGCTGGTCCTACAATGAGCAGTTCTTC. Its translation is CSASEGGWSYNEQFF.

This clonotype was counted between two and nine times. The chain is built from TRBV19 and TRBJ1-5, with D tentatively TRBD1 (6 bases). Trimming took 0 bases from V and 3 from J, leaving 12 bases between them. The CDR3 loop spans 16 amino acids. CDR1 is LNHDA and CDR2 is SQIVND in the germline V gene (reference sequence). In DNA, the CDR3 is TGTGCCAGTAGTATAGAGGCAGGGGTTGTCAATCAGCCCCAGCATTTT. Protein product: CASSIEAGVVNQPQHF.

This clonotype came up many times. The J gene is TRBJ2-1, the V gene TRBV7-9; D is ambiguous. The CDR3 is 11 amino acids. Germline-derived CDR1 and CDR2 are SEHNR and FQNEAQ (reference sequence). Between the trimmed V and J ends, which lost 5 bases and 8 bases, there was a span of 7 bases. This CDR3 reads CASSQWDEQFF. The CDR3 nucleotides read TGTGCCAGCAGCCAGTGGGATGAGCAGTTCTTC. The full variable domain, its missing parts supplied by reference TRBV7-9 and TRBJ2-1, is DTGVSQNPRHKITKRGQNVTFRCDPISEHNRLYWYRQTLGQGPEFLTYFQNEAQLEKSRLLSDRFSAERPKGSFSTLEIQRTEQGDSAMYLCASSQWDEQFFGPGTRLTVL.

This clonotype is a singleton in its sample. The rearrangement uses TRBV6-5 and TRBJ1-2, with 8 bases matching TRBD1. This CDR3 spans 15 amino acids. Trimming cost V 0 bases and J 5 bases; bases outside gene matches: 5. The germline V gene encodes CDR1 MNHEY and CDR2 SVGAGI. CDR3 sequence (DNA): TGTGCCAGCAGTTACTCAGACAGGGGAAATTATGGCTACACCTTC. It specifies CASSYSDRGNYGYTF.

This clonotype came up once. The rearrangement uses TRBV5-1 and TRBJ2-3; D unclear. Between the trimmed V and J ends, which lost 4 bases and 6 bases, there was a span of 9 bases. Germline CDR1 is SGHRS and CDR2 is YFSETQ. The CDR3 is 12 amino acids. In nucleotides, the CDR3 is TGCGCCAGCAGCAGGGATGAGGATACGCAGTATTTT. Translated: CASSRDEDTQYF.

This clonotype was counted between two and nine times. CDR3 residues: CASSLFSNQPQHF. In DNA, the CDR3 is TGCGCCAGCAGCTTGTTTAGCAATCAGCCCCAGCATTTT. The chain joins TRBV5-1 to TRBJ1-5; D not resolved. The CDR3 runs to 13 residues. The germline CDR1 and CDR2 sequences are SGHRS and YFSETQ. The germline V and J ends were trimmed by 1 base and 0 bases, with 2 bases remaining between them. The complete variable domain, with remaining parts taken from reference TRBV5-1 and TRBJ1-5, reads KAGVTQTPRYLIKTRGQQVTLSCSPISGHRSVSWYQQTPGQGLQFLFEYFSETQRNKGNFPGRFSGRQFSNSRSEMNVSTLELGDSALYLCASSLFSNQPQHFGDGTRLSIL.